This T cell receptor (beta chain) was observed in a study of blood T cell repertoires in COVID-19. Repertoires were generated with immunoSEQ multiplex PCR, while TCRdb's copy carries only in-frame clones and drops some. The repertoire holds some 160,000 clones, with roughly 77% as singletons. Germline V gene lookup returns CDR1 GTSNPN and CDR2 SVGIG (reference sequence). The CDR3 is 15 residues long. V was trimmed by 0 bases and J by 0 bases, leaving 8 bases between them. The receptor was isolated from a man aged 65-85 years with active or convalescent COVID-19. The specimen sequenced was peripheral blood. V and J are TRBV30 and TRBJ1-4; tentatively, D is TRBD1 (6 bases). The CDR3 region has the DNA TGTGCCTGGAGTGTACAGGGCTCAACTAATGAAAAACTGTTTTTT. Translation gives CAWSVQGSTNEKLFF.